The present TCR beta chain was sequenced within a study of blood T cell repertoires in COVID-19 (dated by TCRdb to about 2020). In the study overall: Samples covering the acute and convalescent phases of COVID-19 were provided by collaborators in the United States, Italy and Spain. Sample metadata almost always included a de-identified subject ID, COVID-19 status, age in years and sex. The material from the prospective study consisted of cDNA or gDNA derived from T cells, B-cell-depleted T cells, or PBMCs. Samples were obtained from the ongoing ImmuneRACE study (first 160 participants) and from 1,254 subjects provided by 6 global collaborators. HLA class I and class II types, where available, came from metadata supplied by the sample provider rather than from assay-based typing. The repertoires were released in a freely available public database intended as a resource for research on the immune response to SARS-CoV-2. The dataset comprised deeply sampled blood TCRbeta repertoires from subjects exposed to, actively infected with, or recovered from COVID-19.

Overall results and qualifications from the work: The quantity of clinical and demographic metadata differed by source and by participant and was supplied without curation.

As for this clone: No antigen is known for it. One base away there is no much larger clone; base qualities are not given.

Each collaborating institution followed its own protocols to collect whole blood in K2EDTA tubes. For TCRbeta analysis, collaborators shipped samples in one of three forms: frozen whole blood, isolated PBMCs, or DNA extracted from either of those sample types. TCRbeta CDR3 regions were amplified from genomic DNA using the immunoSEQ Assay, a bias-controlled multiplex PCR. For the original study's pipeline: Nucleated cell counts per sample were estimated from amplification of reference gene primers within the assay. To quantify the absolute abundance of each unique TCRbeta CDR3 rearrangement, sequence reads were collapsed and filtered. For each sample, productive Simpson clonality was calculated as the square root of Simpson's diversity index across productive rearrangements. TCRdb retrieved this table from immuneACCESS and kept in-frame rearrangements only. Not all clones are present; in checked studies, unresolved V genes account for under half, and no reason is known for the remainder. V, J and clone size derive from that table, while D and trimming were established from the DNA sequence. The sample table records just under 100,000 clones; around 84% of these occur just once. Roughly 13% of the sample rests with the top ten.

The CDR3 goes from the cysteine to the phenylalanine over 13 residues. The kept DNA is CDR3 alone, 39 bases in frame from the first base. Trimming costs V 6 bases and J 0 bases, and their ends lie 8 bases apart. CDR1 and CDR2 were assigned from the germline V gene as MNHEY and SVGEGT. Sequenced sample: peripheral blood. This TCR came from a woman aged 55-69 years in a cohort sampled during active or convalescent COVID-19. The sequence joins TRBV6-2 or TRBV6-3 to TRBJ2-5, with no reliable assignment of the D segment. The DNA sequence is given as TGTGCCAGCAGCCTCTATTACCAAGAGACCCAGTACTTC. Its product reads: CASSLYYQETQYF.